Included here is one T cell receptor beta chain sequence, with context. Its antigen is not known. The sample is drawn from a study of CD8 T cells in Susac syndrome. Study in general: Treatment status at blood draw for the Susac syndrome patients was therapy-naive, corticosteroids, or intravenous immunoglobulin alone.

Study-wide results and limits: None of the CD4+ T cell repertoires in Susac syndrome showed clonal expansion.

About 0.5 to 1 ug RNA was reverse transcribed with random hexamers. TCRdb processed the immunoSEQ multiplex PCR reads anew with MiXCR; each CDR3 protein has one entry. The repertoire holds under 150,000 distinct CDR3 sequences, around 93% seen once, with more than 0.11% in the top ten. The origin of this receptor is a human donor with Susac syndrome. Specimen: CD4+ T cells from PBMCs.

The CDR3 loop reads CASIETGTGANVLTF. The DNA for the CDR3 is TGTGCCAGTATCGAAACAGGGACTGGGGCCAACGTCCTGACTTTC. The rearrangement uses TRBV19 and TRBJ2-6, with D tentatively TRBD1 (6 bases). V was shortened by 7 bases and J by 2 bases, with 12 bases between the two germline ends. Germline lookup yields CDR1 LNHDA and CDR2 SQIVND (reference sequence). This CDR3 spans 15 amino acids. Full variable domain (rest looked up from reference TRBV19 and TRBJ2-6): DGGITQSPKYLFRKEGQNVTLSCEQNLNHDAMYWYRQDPGQGLRLIYYSQIVNDFQKGDIAEGYSVSREKKESFPLTVTSAQKNPTAFYLCASIETGTGANVLTFGAGSRLTVL.